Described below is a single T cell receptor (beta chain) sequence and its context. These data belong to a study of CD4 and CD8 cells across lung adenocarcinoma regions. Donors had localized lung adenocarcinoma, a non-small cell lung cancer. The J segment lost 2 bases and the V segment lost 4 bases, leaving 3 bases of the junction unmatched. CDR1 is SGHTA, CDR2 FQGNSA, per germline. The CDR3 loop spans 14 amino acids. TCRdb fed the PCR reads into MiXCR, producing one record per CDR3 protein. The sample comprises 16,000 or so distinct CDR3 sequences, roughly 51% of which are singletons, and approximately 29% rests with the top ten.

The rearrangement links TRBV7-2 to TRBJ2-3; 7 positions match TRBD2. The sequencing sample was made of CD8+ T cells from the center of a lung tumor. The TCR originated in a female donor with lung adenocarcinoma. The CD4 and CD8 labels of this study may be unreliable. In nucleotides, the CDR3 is TGTGCCAGCAGCTCCAGCGGGGCCACAGATACGCAGTATTTT. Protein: CASSSSGATDTQYF.